One and the same sample provided the 27 T cell receptor beta chains below, sequenced in a study of cytomegalovirus exposure and HLA in healthy donors. The PCR employed 60 Vbeta primers together with 13 Jbeta primers. Measured with immunoSEQ multiplex PCR; TCRdb has only the in-frame clones, and not every one. The sample lists roughly 150,000 clones, just over 75% occurring once. Sequences were obtained from PBMCs. Receptors were obtained from a man in his forties in good health and CMV-seronegative.

This chain uses TRBV6-1 with TRBJ1-2, with D unclear. Germline CDR1 MNHNS, CDR2 SASEGT. CDR3 length: 15 residues. V was trimmed by 0 bases and J by 4 bases, leaving 12 bases between them. The CDR3 here is CASSEAAGSGYGYTF. DNA of the CDR3: TGTGCCAGCAGTGAAGCGGCGGGGAGCGGCTATGGCTACACCTTC.

The chain uses TRBV7-6 and TRBJ2-5; 7 positions agree with TRBD2. Trimming removed 0 bases from V and 4 bases from J; junction bases left unmatched: 2. The CDR3 contains 14 residues. Germline loops: CDR1 SGHVS, CDR2 FNYEAQ. The CDR3 sequence: CASSLALAAETQYF. CDR3 nucleotide sequence: TGTGCCAGCAGCTTAGCGCTAGCGGCAGAGACCCAGTACTTC. The full variable domain, rest sourced from reference TRBV7-6 and TRBJ2-5, is GAGVSQSPRYKVTKRGQDVALRCDPISGHVSLYWYRQALGQGPEFLTYFNYEAQQDKSGLPNDRFSAERPEGSISTLTIQRTEQRDSAMYRCASSLALAAETQYFGPGTRLLVL.

The sample holds a few counts of this clone. This rearrangement joins TRBV10-3 to TRBJ2-1, with TRBD2 matching 12 bases. Trimming took 6 bases from V and 9 from J; bases not matched to a gene: 3. CDR1 is ENHRY, CDR2 SYGVKD, per germline. The CDR3 loop spans 13 amino acids. The CDR3 DNA sequence: TGTGCCATCAGACCGGGACTAGCGGGTGAGCAGTTCTTC. This encodes CAIRPGLAGEQFF.

The chain uses TRBV27 and TRBJ2-7, with TRBD1 matching 10 bases. Germline V gene sequence: CDR1 MNHEY, CDR2 SMNVEV (reference sequence). The CDR3 consists of 15 residues. The trim removed 4 bases at V and 2 bases at J, leaving 5 bases unmatched. For the CDR3, the DNA is TGTGCCAGCAGTTCCCGGACAGGGGGACCCTACGAGCAGTACTTC. Residues: CASSSRTGGPYEQYF.

J is TRBJ1-1 and V is TRBV15; D remains ambiguous. This CDR3 has 13 residues. Germline-derived CDR1 and CDR2 are LNHNV and YYDKDF (reference sequence). V lost 0 bases to trimming and J lost 3 bases, with 5 bases between them. The CDR3 region is CATSRDSYTEAFF. DNA of the CDR3: TGTGCCACCAGCAGAGATTCTTACACTGAAGCTTTCTTT.

This chain connects TRBV5-6 to TRBJ1-2, with D possibly being TRBD1 (5 bases). CDR1 SGHDT and CDR2 YYEEEE come from the germline V gene. This CDR3 region has 15 residues. V was clipped by 4 bases and J by 4 bases, with 17 bases between them. The CDR3, as DNA: TGTGCCAGCAGCGCGGGGGTTGCAGGGACCTATGGCTACACCTTC. Amino acids: CASSAGVAGTYGYTF.

The J gene is TRBJ1-1, the V gene TRBV7-6; perhaps TRBD1 as D (5 bases). V was trimmed by 0 bases and J by 1 base, leaving 6 bases between them. Germline V gives CDR1 SGHVS, CDR2 FNYEAQ. The CDR3 runs 14 residues. CDR3 DNA sequence: TGTGCCAGCAGCTTAGCAGGGGCGAACACTGAAGCTTTCTTT. Translating gives CASSLAGANTEAFF.

This clone was detected only a few times. The rearrangement joins TRBV5-6 to TRBJ1-2; perhaps TRBD1 as D (6 bases). The CDR3 consists of 14 residues. V was cut by 1 base and J by 4 bases, with 11 bases left in between. The germline V gene has CDR1 SGHDT and CDR2 YYEEEE. CDR3 DNA: TGTGCCAGCAGCTTGACAGGGCCTGGCTATGGCTACACCTTC. This translates into CASSLTGPGYGYTF.

The CDR3 DNA sequence: TGTGCCAGCAGTCAGGGGGCTCGGGATAACTATGGCTACACCTTC. It codes for CASSQGARDNYGYTF. This chain uses TRBV28 with TRBJ1-2, with TRBD1 matching over 8 bases. The length of the CDR3 is 15 residues. Germline V CDR1 and CDR2: MDHEN, SYDVKM. The trim removed 5 bases at V and 1 base at J, leaving 6 bases unmatched.

The chain combines TRBV29-1 with TRBJ1-1; D is ambiguous. Germline CDR1 reads SQVTM; CDR2 reads ANQGSEA. V shed 6 bases and J shed 1 base, with 6 bases lying between them. The CDR3 covers 11 residues. The CDR3 nucleotides are TGCAGCGTGCGGGGGAACACTGAAGCTTTCTTT. Its translation is CSVRGNTEAFF.

The rearrangement uses TRBV5-1 and TRBJ2-5; a possible D gene is TRBD2 (6 bases). Germline loops: CDR1 SGHRS, CDR2 YFSETQ. Trimming removed 4 bases from V and 5 bases from J, with 18 bases in between. The CDR3 has 15 residues. The CDR3 bases are TGCGCCAGCAGCGTTGAACGGAGGGCCGGTGAGACCCAGTACTTC. It yields the protein CASSVERRAGETQYF.

The rearrangement links TRBV6-5 to TRBJ1-1, with a weak D call TRBD1 (6 bases). CDR3 size: 14 residues. Germline-derived CDR1 and CDR2 are MNHEY and SVGAGI. The germline V and J ends were trimmed by 1 base and 4 bases, with 10 bases remaining between them. The CDR3 is CASSYYQGLTEAFF. The CDR3 DNA sequence: TGTGCCAGCAGTTACTATCAGGGGCTCACTGAAGCTTTCTTT.

This chain connects TRBV9 to TRBJ1-1; no reliable D call. The ends were cut back, 3 bases at V and 4 bases at J, with 10 bases in the middle. There are 13 residues in the CDR3. Germline V gives CDR1 SGDLS, CDR2 YYNGEE. The CDR3 region is CASSARVGTEAFF. In nucleotides, the CDR3 is TGTGCCAGCAGCGCACGGGTAGGCACTGAAGCTTTCTTT.

This chain connects TRBV18 to TRBJ2-2; weak D call: TRBD2 (6 bases). The germline V gene encodes CDR1 KGHSH and CDR2 LQKENI. V was shortened by 0 bases and J by 1 base, with 12 bases between the two germline ends. The CDR3 length is 17 residues. Here the CDR3 reads CASSPPGGALNTGELFF. The CDR3 nucleotides read TGTGCCAGCTCACCACCAGGAGGGGCCCTGAACACCGGGGAGCTGTTTTTT.

The gene calls are TRBV6-5 and TRBJ1-6; D gene unclear. This CDR3 is built from 15 residues. Looked up from germline, CDR1 is MNHEY and CDR2 is SVGAGI. Trimming pared 0 bases from V and 8 bases from J, leaving 11 bases between. CDR3 in amino acids: CASSYSSIRDSPLHF. As DNA, the CDR3 is TGTGCCAGCAGTTACTCCTCAATCCGGGATTCACCCCTCCACTTT.

This clone was counted a few times. This chain uses TRBV2 with TRBJ2-2, with D perhaps matching TRBD2 (5 bases). CDR3 size: 14 residues. Germline CDR1 reads SNHLY; CDR2 reads FYNNEI. V lost 6 bases to trimming and J lost 4 bases, with 12 bases between them. In DNA, the CDR3 is TGTGCCAGCAGGGGAGCTATCGCCACCGGGGAGCTGTTTTTT. Encoded protein: CASRGAIATGELFF.

This sequence joins TRBV7-9 and TRBJ2-5; TRBD1 is a possible D gene (5 bases). The CDR3 has 15 amino acids. V lost 1 base to trimming and J lost 5 bases, with 14 bases between them. Germline values: CDR1 SEHNR, CDR2 FQNEAQ (reference sequence). The CDR3 spells CASSLGEGAWETQYF. In DNA, the CDR3 is TGTGCCAGCAGCTTAGGTGAAGGGGCATGGGAGACCCAGTACTTC.

V usage is TRBV7-9 and J usage is TRBJ2-7, with TRBD1 matching 7 bases. The ends lost 6 bases at V and 6 bases at J; junction bases unmatched: 5. The CDR3 has 12 amino acids. Germline V gene lookup returns CDR1 SEHNR and CDR2 FQNEAQ (reference sequence). This chain's CDR3 is CASRATGREQYF. The CDR3 DNA reads as TGTGCCAGCAGGGCGACAGGGCGCGAGCAGTACTTC.

This clone was observed once. The chain combines TRBV5-4 with TRBJ1-5, with 7 bases fitting TRBD1. V was clipped by 5 bases and J by 7 bases; unmatched bases: 3. Germline-derived CDR1 and CDR2 are SGHNT and YYREEE (reference sequence). The CDR3 length is 12 residues. Written as DNA, the CDR3 is TGTGCCAGCAGTCAAGGGGGCCAGCCCCAGCATTTT. Its translation is CASSQGGQPQHF.

This clone has just one count. The V call is TRBV5-5, the J call TRBJ2-5; possibly TRBD2 for D (6 bases). Germline V lookup: CDR1 SGHKS, CDR2 YYEKEE (reference sequence). The germline V and J ends were trimmed by 3 bases and 4 bases, with 25 bases remaining between them. The CDR3 covers 18 residues. The CDR3 here is CASSSGLLSGARGETQYF. Here the CDR3 DNA reads TGTGCCAGCAGCTCGGGACTTCTGTCCGGGGCAAGAGGAGAGACCCAGTACTTC.

The chain links TRBV27 to TRBJ2-2; 11 bases are a match to TRBD2. The CDR3 is 14 amino acids. J gave up 7 bases and V 5 bases, and 3 bases lay outside the gene matches. Germline CDR1 reads MNHEY; CDR2 reads SMNVEV (reference sequence). The CDR3 here is CASSLAGGGGELFF. The CDR3 nucleotides read TGTGCCAGCAGTCTAGCGGGAGGCGGCGGGGAGCTGTTTTTT.

The rearrangement links TRBV7-2 to TRBJ2-3; TRBD1 aligns across 9 bases. V lost 5 bases to trimming and J lost 0 bases; unmatched junction nucleotides: 15. The length of the CDR3 is 19 residues. The germline V gene has CDR1 SGHTA and CDR2 FQGNSA. CDR3 DNA: TGTGCCAGCAGCAGCATCCCGTTGGGGACAGGGACTAGCACAGATACGCAGTATTTT. It is translated as CASSSIPLGTGTSTDTQYF.

J is TRBJ2-2 and V is TRBV7-3; TRBD2 might be the D (6 bases). The CDR3 covers 15 residues. Germline assignment: CDR1 SGHTA and CDR2 FQGTGA. V was cut by 5 bases and J by 2 bases, with 12 bases left in between. CDR3 sequence: CASSRGLLNTGELFF. DNA for the CDR3: TGTGCCAGCAGCCGCGGACTATTAAACACCGGGGAGCTGTTTTTT.

The chain joins TRBV11-2 to TRBJ2-5; 12 bases line up with TRBD2. This CDR3 comprises 13 residues. Germline loops: CDR1 SGHAT, CDR2 FQNNGV. J gave up 5 bases and V 6 bases, and 1 base lay outside the gene matches. CDR3 sequence: CASRGTSGETQYF. CDR3 bases: TGTGCCAGCAGGGGGACTAGCGGGGAGACCCAGTACTTC.

The V gene is TRBV4-3, the J gene TRBJ2-5, with TRBD1 matching over 7 bases. CDR1 is LGHNA, CDR2 YSLEER, per germline. The CDR3 length is 21 residues. Trimming at V came to 5 bases and at J to 3 bases, leaving 27 bases not matched to a gene. The CDR3 nucleotides are TGCGCCAGCAGCACGAAAGACTATCGGGACAGCTCCAAAATTGGAAAAGAGACCCAGTACTTC. It yields the protein CASSTKDYRDSSKIGKETQYF.

The chain employs TRBV7-8 and TRBJ2-1, with 9 bases aligning to TRBD2. From germline, CDR1 is SGHVS and CDR2 FQNEAQ. The trim removed 4 bases at V and 7 bases at J, leaving 8 bases unmatched. The CDR3 totals 15 residues. CDR3 bases: TGTGCCAGCAGCTCGTCTCTAGCGGGATATAATGAGCAGTTCTTC. Its protein is CASSSSLAGYNEQFF.

The chain uses TRBV21-1 and TRBJ1-5. TRBV21-1 is described as a pseudogene. CDR3 length equals 18 residues. The CDR3 is CASSGREGAYIGNQPQHF. CDR3 DNA sequence: TGTGCCAGCAGCGGGCGGGAGGGGGCGTATATAGGCAATCAGCCCCAGCATTTT.